This TCR beta chain emerged from a study of shared clonotypes between healthy human individuals (TCRdb year 2020). The study in broad terms: Two women and a few men aged 18 to 49 years were included in the cohort. For each donor, three plates each were used for CD4 naive and CD4 memory, two plates were used for CD8 naive, and one plate was used for CD8 memory. The study deeply sequenced blood TCR repertoires of about 5 healthy adults to estimate repertoire size and the extent of clonotype sharing between individuals. Different laboratories and diverse techniques were used to prepare libraries and sequence TCR repertoires, to increase sequencing depth and limit assay-specific biases. Between about 0.8 and 9 billion PBMCs per donor were obtained by leukapheresis. Paper-wide results and their limitations: Naive subsets generally had larger estimated clonotype richness than memory subsets. Because the study included a small number of donors, the genetic and exposure-history diversity represented was limited. Even with the large sequencing depth, rarefaction of the sorted-subset datasets indicated that sequencing was incomplete. Based on pairwise subsampling, the degree of clonotype sharing among donors was expected to be affected by sequencing depth. Sampling was restricted to blood, and TCR repertoires in tissue are likely to differ from TCR repertoires in blood. Higher generation probabilities were observed for clonotypes shared by all four sorted-subset donors than for non-shared clonotypes. Sharing across a handful of donors was observed for about 4.8% of naive CD4, around 3.5% of naive CD8, 2% to 2.5% of memory CD4, and about 0.38% of memory CD8 clonotypes.

Using the deep immunoSEQ assay, multiplex PCR amplified TCR CDR3 regions from genomic DNA. Genomic DNA extracted from each cell subset was distributed evenly over all wells of several immunoSEQ 96-well plates, and each plate served as one replicate. For sorted subsets, each replicate PCR was loaded with about 0.2 ug genomic DNA, equivalent to 30,000 to 35,000 T cell genomes. Purified libraries were measured with a Qubit 3.0 fluorometer, size-checked on a Bioanalyzer 2100, and measured again with the KAPA Library Quantification kit. Every immunoSEQ 96-well plate was sequenced on a dedicated single-read 150-cycle Illumina NextSeq 550 flow cell. The study's processing was this. Because only junctional sequences without quality scores were contained in the immunoSEQ output, filtering matching that applied to full-length reads could not be performed. To assign V/J genes and CDR3, sequences were annotated against IMGT germline references using PyIR, a Python wrapper for IgBLAST v1.9. Any read was removed if the V/J assignment was weak (E-value above 1e-6), the CDR3 was missing, or the read contained stop codons, out-of-frame junctions, or ambiguous translated residues. V3J clonotypes were defined as sequences sharing the same inferred V gene, J gene, and CDR3 amino acid sequence. Percentage overlap between repertoires was computed as shared unique clonotypes divided by the size of the smaller repertoire. Repertoire richness was assessed with RTK rarefaction, the Chao1 estimator, and Recon v2.1 estimates of unobserved clonotypes. Generation probabilities for all TCRbeta clonotypes obtained by the gDNA method from a handful of donors were computed using OLGA. TCRdb took over this immuneACCESS table, retaining in-frame rearrangements with V and J assigned. Such tables are incomplete; in checked studies, under half of the missing clones stem from an unresolved V gene, and the remainder is unexplained. That table gives V, J and clone size, and the DNA gave D and trimming. The sample data list roughly 500,000 clones, and roughly 95% of these were observed just once. The ten most abundant clones make up about 0.059% of the sample.

For this clone: Its specific antigen is unknown. Per-base qualities were not stored, and no clone one base away is much larger.

V has 5 bases trimmed and J has 4 bases trimmed; junction bases matching no gene number 3. Looking up the germline V gene yields CDR1 SGHDT and CDR2 YYEEEE. The CDR3, cysteine through phenylalanine, is 13 amino acids long. This entry keeps only the CDR3 DNA: 39 bases, framed from base 1. The donors were healthy, HIV-negative adults with no recently reported acute infections or vaccinations. Only Caucasian adults living in Nashville, Tennessee, USA were represented among the donors. CD4+ T cells were enriched through magnetic negative selection, after which naive cells were positively selected on CD45RA and the remaining negative fraction served as the memory subset. Blood was collected by leukapheresis, and PBMCs were isolated by Ficoll-Histopaque density gradient centrifugation and then cryopreserved in liquid nitrogen vapor phase. Analytical flow cytometry was used to check the purity and quantity of each magnetically sorted T cell population. Each sorted fraction had its genomic DNA isolated and then quantified by UV absorbance on a Nanodrop 2000c.

The origin of this receptor is a woman aged 25 to 39 in good health. Sequenced: naive CD4+ T cells sorted from blood. The cell subset or site label of this sample denotes: CD45RA+ positively selected. The V and J segments used are TRBV5-6 and TRBJ1-2; 9 of the junction bases match TRBD1. The nucleotide sequence is TGTGCCAGCAGTCCGACAGGGGGCTATGGCTACACCTTC. Translated, this is CASSPTGGYGYTF.